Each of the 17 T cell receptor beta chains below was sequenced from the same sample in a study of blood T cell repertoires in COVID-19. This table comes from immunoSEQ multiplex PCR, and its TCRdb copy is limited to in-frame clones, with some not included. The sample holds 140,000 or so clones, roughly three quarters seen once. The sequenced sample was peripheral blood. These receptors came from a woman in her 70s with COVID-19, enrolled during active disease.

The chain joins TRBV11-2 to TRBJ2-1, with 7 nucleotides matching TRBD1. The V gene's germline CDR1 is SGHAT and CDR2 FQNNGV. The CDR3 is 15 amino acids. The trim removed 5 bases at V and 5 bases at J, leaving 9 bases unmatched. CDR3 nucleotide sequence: TGTGCCAGCAGCCCCAGGGGGATGGCACACAATGAGCAGTTCTTC. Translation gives CASSPRGMAHNEQFF. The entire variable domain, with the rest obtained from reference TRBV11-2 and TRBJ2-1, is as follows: EAGVAQSPRYKIIEKRQSVAFWCNPISGHATLYWYQQILGQGPKLLIQFQNNGVVDDSQLPKDRFSAERLKGVDSTLKIQPAKLEDSAVYLCASSPRGMAHNEQFFGPGTRLTVL.

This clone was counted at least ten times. In DNA, the CDR3 is TGTGCCACCAGCAGAGAGAGGGGGCAGGGCTATGGCTACACCTTC. Amino acids: CATSRERGQGYGYTF. J is TRBJ1-2 and V is TRBV15; 7 bases are a match to TRBD1. The germline V gene has CDR1 LNHNV and CDR2 YYDKDF (reference sequence). The CDR3 runs 15 residues. The V gene end was trimmed by 0 bases and the J gene end by 4 bases; junction bases not matched to a gene: 5.

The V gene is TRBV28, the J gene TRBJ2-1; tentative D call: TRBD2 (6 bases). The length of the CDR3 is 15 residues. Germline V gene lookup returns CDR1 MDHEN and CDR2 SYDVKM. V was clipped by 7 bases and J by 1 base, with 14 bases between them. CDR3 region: CASTVGDWSYNEQFF. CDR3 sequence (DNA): TGTGCCAGCACCGTAGGGGACTGGTCCTACAATGAGCAGTTCTTC.

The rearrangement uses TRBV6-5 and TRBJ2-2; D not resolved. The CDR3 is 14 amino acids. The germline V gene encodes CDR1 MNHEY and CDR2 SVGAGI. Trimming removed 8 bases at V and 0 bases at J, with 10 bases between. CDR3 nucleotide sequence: TGTGCCAGCCGCGTGCTGTCGAACACCGGGGAGCTGTTTTTT. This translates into CASRVLSNTGELFF.

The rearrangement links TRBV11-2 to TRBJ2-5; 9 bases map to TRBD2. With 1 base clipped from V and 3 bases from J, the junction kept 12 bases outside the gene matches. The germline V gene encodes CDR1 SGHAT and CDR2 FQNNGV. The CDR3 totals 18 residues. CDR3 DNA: TGTGCCAGCAGCTTAGGGGTGCGGCGCGGGGGGGCGGAAGAGACCCAGTACTTC. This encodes CASSLGVRRGGAEETQYF.

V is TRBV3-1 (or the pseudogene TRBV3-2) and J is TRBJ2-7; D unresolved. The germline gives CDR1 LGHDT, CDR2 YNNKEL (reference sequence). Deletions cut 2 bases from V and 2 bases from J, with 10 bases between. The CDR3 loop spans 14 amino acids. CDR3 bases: TGTGCCAGCAGCCAAACTACAACTACCTACGAGCAGTACTTC. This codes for CASSQTTTTYEQYF.

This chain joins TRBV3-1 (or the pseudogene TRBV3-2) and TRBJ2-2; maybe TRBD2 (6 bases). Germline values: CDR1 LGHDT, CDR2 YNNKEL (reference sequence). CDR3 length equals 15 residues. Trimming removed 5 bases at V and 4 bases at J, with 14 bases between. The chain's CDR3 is CASSSRVGGTGELFF. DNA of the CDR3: TGTGCCAGCAGCTCGCGGGTGGGGGGCACCGGGGAGCTGTTTTTT.

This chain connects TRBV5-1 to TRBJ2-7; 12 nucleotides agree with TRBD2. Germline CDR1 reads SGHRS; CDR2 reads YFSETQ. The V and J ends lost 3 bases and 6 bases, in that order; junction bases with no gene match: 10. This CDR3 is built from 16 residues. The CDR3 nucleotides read TGCGCCAGCAGCTCCTCCCTAGCGGGGGGGCCTGTCGAGCAGTACTTC. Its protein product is CASSSSLAGGPVEQYF.

CDR3 nucleotides: TGTGCCAGTATAGGTCACAGAAACACTGAAGCTTTCTTT. Amino acid sequence: CASIGHRNTEAFF. The J gene is TRBJ1-1, the V gene TRBV19; D not resolved. Trimming took off 7 bases at V and 2 bases at J, with 11 bases between the two ends. Germline CDR1 reads LNHDA; CDR2 reads SQIVND (reference sequence). This CDR3 contains 13 residues.

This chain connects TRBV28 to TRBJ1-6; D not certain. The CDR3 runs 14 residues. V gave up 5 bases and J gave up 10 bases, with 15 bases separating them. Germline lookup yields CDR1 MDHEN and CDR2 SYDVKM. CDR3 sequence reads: CASSPPSRGSPLHF. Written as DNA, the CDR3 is TGTGCCAGCAGTCCACCCTCCCGGGGATCACCCCTCCACTTT.

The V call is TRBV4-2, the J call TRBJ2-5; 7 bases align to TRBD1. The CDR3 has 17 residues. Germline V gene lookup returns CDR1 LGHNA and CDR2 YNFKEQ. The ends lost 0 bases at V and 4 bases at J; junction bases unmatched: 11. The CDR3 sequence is CASSQEGAGQGVETQYF. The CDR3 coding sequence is TGTGCCAGCAGCCAAGAAGGGGCCGGGCAGGGGGTAGAGACCCAGTACTTC.

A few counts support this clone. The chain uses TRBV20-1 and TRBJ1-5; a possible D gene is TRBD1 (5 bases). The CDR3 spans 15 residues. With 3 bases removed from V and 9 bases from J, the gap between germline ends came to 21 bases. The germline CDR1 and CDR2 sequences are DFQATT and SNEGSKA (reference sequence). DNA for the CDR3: TGCAGTGCTAGTGGGGGTGAGGGCCTGTGGGGGCCCCAGCATTTT. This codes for CSASGGEGLWGPQHF.

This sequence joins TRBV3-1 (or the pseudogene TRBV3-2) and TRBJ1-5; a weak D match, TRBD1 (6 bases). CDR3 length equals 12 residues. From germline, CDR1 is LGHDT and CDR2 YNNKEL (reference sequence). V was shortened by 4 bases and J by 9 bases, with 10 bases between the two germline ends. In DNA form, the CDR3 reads TGTGCCAGCAGCCGCCCACAGGGGCCCCAGCATTTT. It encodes CASSRPQGPQHF.

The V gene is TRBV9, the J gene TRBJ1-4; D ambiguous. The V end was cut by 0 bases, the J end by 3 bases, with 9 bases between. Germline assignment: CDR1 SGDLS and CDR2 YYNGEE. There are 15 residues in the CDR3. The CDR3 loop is CASSVGSQSNEKLFF. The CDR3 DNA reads TGTGCCAGCAGCGTAGGCTCACAGTCTAATGAAAAACTGTTTTTT.

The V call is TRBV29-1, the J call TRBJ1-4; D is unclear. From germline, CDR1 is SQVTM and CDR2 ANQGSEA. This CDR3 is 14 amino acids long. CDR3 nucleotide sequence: TGCACCCTCGCCAGTGATTCAACTAATGAAAAACTGTTTTTT. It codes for CTLASDSTNEKLFF.

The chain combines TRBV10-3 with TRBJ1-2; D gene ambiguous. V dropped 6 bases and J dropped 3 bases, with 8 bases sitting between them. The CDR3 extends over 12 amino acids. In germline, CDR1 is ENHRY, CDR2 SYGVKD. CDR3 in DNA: TGTGCCATCAGCCTTCAGGACTATGGCTACACCTTC. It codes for CAISLQDYGYTF.

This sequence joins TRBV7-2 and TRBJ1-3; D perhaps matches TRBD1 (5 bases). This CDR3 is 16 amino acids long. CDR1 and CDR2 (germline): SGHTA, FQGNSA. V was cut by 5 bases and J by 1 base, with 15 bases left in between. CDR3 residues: CASSPGPDRSGNTIYF. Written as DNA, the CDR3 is TGTGCCAGCAGCCCAGGGCCCGACCGGTCTGGAAACACCATATATTTT.